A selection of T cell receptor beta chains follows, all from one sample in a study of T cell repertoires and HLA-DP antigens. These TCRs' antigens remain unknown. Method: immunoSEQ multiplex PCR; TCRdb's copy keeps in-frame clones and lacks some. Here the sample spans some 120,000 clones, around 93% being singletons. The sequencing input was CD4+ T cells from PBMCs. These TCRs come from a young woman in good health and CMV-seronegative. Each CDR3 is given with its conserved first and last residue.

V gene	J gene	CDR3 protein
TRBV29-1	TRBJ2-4	CSVDDPDRGQNIQYF
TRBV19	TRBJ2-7	CASSPLGASGKTYEQYF
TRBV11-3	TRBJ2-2	CASSLTGSTGELFF
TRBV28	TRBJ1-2	CASTGANYGYTF
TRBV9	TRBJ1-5	CASSVDVRGDQPQHF
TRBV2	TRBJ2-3	CASGSRNTQYF
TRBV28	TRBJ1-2	CASSLVGQGGYTF
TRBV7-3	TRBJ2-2	CASSRTGSITGELFF
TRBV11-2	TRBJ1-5	CASSPDSLGGRGQPQHF
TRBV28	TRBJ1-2	CASSLGGFNYGYTF
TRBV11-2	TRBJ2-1	CASRTSLVGVSYNEQFF
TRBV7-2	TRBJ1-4	CASSLPDGKLFF
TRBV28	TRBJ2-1	CASSPLIVKQFF
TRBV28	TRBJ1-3	CASNSRDTGNTIYF
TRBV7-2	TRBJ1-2	CASSPRRQGNYGYTF
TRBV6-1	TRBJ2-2	CASIGRTGELFF
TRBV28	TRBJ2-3	CASSLPGGSGTQYF